The clone carrying this T cell receptor beta chain was found many times. These data come from a study of regulatory T cells in long-lasting Graves disease. Arm-PCR of CDR3 regions with iRepertoire HTBI primers generated TCR beta libraries. From the multiplex PCR reads, TCRdb called clonotypes with MiXCR, one entry per CDR3 protein. The repertoire includes around 480,000 distinct CDR3 sequences, 15% to 20% of them detected once, and roughly 25% sits in the top ten. CDR3 length: 14 amino acids. The germline V and J ends were trimmed by 5 bases and 6 bases, with 17 bases remaining between them. CDR1 SGHRS and CDR2 YFSETQ come from the germline V gene. As to time point: newly diagnosed GD, antithyroid drugs for less than 3 months. Researchers made the TCR library from RNA that was extracted from PBMCs. The same data also went into a second study, on T cells in Graves' hyperthyroidism and ophthalmopathy.

This TCR was recovered from a woman aged 35-65 years with Graves disease. This chain joins TRBV5-1 and TRBJ1-1; no firm D call. Sequenced here: peripheral blood mononuclear cells (PBMCs), sampled at new diagnosis, from a patient treated with antithyroid drugs. The chain's CDR3 is CASSLGQVLAEAFF. CDR3 in DNA: TGCGCCAGCAGTCTCGGTCAGGTGCTCGCTGAAGCTTTCTTT.